This TCR beta chain was recorded in a study of shared clonotypes between healthy human individuals. Overall study findings and caveats: Clonotypes which were not shared had lower generation probabilities than clonotypes that all four donors shared.

Trimming left V 0 bases short and J 8 bases short, with 14 bases between. CDR1 is SGHTS, CDR2 YDEGEE, per germline. The CDR3 runs 14 residues. Study processing details: For the immunoSEQ data, sequences were junction-only without quality scores, so filtering differed. Data came from immunoSEQ multiplex PCR; TCRdb stores just in-frame clones and leaves some out. The V and J calls and the clone size are those of that table, but D and trimming were determined from the DNA. Among about 2.4 million clones listed, 93% were seen once. In regard to this clone: What it recognizes is unknown.

Sequencing was performed on naive CD4+ T cells from PBMCs. The subset is: CD45RA+ positively selected. The sequence came from a man younger than 35 in good health. Some clones in this sample may be carry-over from other donors' samples. The gene calls are TRBV5-8 and TRBJ1-1; D perhaps matches TRBD1 (5 bases). CDR3 nucleotide sequence: TGTGCCAGCAGCTTGGGACAGCTCTGGGGGGAAGCTTTCTTT. Amino acid sequence: CASSLGQLWGEAFF.